The sequence of this T cell receptor (beta chain) was determined in a study of blood T cell repertoires in COVID-19. In the study overall: COVID-19 samples collected from the United States, Italy and Spain covered acute and convalescent phases. The cDNA or gDNA used as material had been derived from T cells, B-cell-depleted T cells, or PBMCs.

Per the original data handling: Estimated nucleated cell counts came from reference gene primer amplification. TCRdb's table, derived via immunoSEQ multiplex PCR, lists solely in-frame clones and lacks some. That table furnishes V, J and clone size, whereas the DNA furnished D and trimming. The table includes about 260,000 clones, around 84% detected once. This CDR3 has 13 amino acids. Per germline, CDR1 MNHEY and CDR2 SMNVEV (reference sequence). Trimming cost V 2 bases and J 5 bases, with 6 bases left between them. Comment on this clone: The same CDR3 also results from other DNA sequences found in this sample.

Followed longitudinally, the Seattle patients had been enrolled during active infection. The V call is TRBV27, the J call TRBJ2-2, with a possible D match to TRBD2 (6 bases). The receptor was derived from a woman in her fifties or sixties with COVID-19, enrolled during active disease. Sequences were obtained from peripheral blood. The CDR3: CASSLRGTGELFF. The CDR3 DNA follows: TGTGCCAGCAGTTTACGGGGGACCGGGGAGCTGTTTTTT.